The T cell receptor beta chain described here comes from a study of persistence of HIV-infected CD4 T cells. Study-wide points: Antigen-responding cells were enriched for degenerate expanded CDR3beta sequences.

Sequencing used immunoSEQ version 4 in survey mode. This table comes from immunoSEQ multiplex PCR, and its TCRdb copy is limited to in-frame clones, with some not included. This sample yields approximately 26,000 clones, of which roughly 75% are seen a single time; 0.81% belongs to the top ten. As for this clone: Its antigen is not known.

Stimulation used around 10 ug/mL lysate from CMV-infected fibroblasts. Memory cells lacking CD40L and CD69 with high CD45RO were sorted. Donors had CD4+ T cell counts above 400 cells/uL and were CMV-seropositive. This CDR3 is built from 14 residues. CDR1 SNHLY and CDR2 FYNNEI come from the germline V gene. V was cut by 2 bases and J by 6 bases, with 11 bases left in between. The source was CD4+ T cells sorted from PBMCs after roughly 20-hour stimulation, collected from a patient who received antiretroviral therapy. V gene TRBV2 combines with J gene TRBJ2-4; D unclear. The source of this sequence is an adult woman with HIV who was CMV-seropositive. DNA of the CDR3: TGTGCCAGCAGTGAACTCTTTTCGGGAAACATTCAGTACTTC. Translating it yields CASSELFSGNIQYF.